This T cell receptor beta chain was recorded in a study of cytomegalovirus exposure and HLA in healthy donors. The study's findings and limits: Cytomegalovirus association was assigned to approximately 160 TCR beta chains. The classifier reportedly diagnosed cytomegalovirus status with high sensitivity and specificity. Among TCR sequences, most were rare, though some public TCRs appeared in many donors.

Of note for this clone: The antigen remains unidentified.

Here immunoSEQ multiplex PCR was the method, and the copy in TCRdb shows in-frame clones only, minus some. The sample has around 300,000 clones; approximately 88% are singletons. Germline V CDR1 and CDR2: MGHDK, SYGVNS. With 8 bases removed from V and 1 base from J, the gap between germline ends came to 17 bases. The CDR3 is 15 amino acids. Among the roughly 120 subjects of the validation cohort, separate from the approximately 700-subject first cohort, were the donors. The sequenced material came from PBMCs. The clonotype was recovered from a woman aged 18-29 years in good health and CMV-seronegative. The chain joins TRBV25-1 to TRBJ2-5; D is possibly TRBD2 (7 bases). CDR3 sequence: CASGEGGAVQETQYF. In DNA form, the CDR3 reads TGTGCCAGCGGCGAGGGGGGGGCAGTCCAAGAGACCCAGTACTTC. The full variable domain, completed using reference TRBV25-1 and TRBJ2-5, is EADIYQTPRYLVIGTGKKITLECSQTMGHDKMYWYQQDPGMELHLIHYSYGVNSTEKGDLSSESTVSRIRTEHFPLTLESARPSHTSQYLCASGEGGAVQETQYFGPGTRLLVL.